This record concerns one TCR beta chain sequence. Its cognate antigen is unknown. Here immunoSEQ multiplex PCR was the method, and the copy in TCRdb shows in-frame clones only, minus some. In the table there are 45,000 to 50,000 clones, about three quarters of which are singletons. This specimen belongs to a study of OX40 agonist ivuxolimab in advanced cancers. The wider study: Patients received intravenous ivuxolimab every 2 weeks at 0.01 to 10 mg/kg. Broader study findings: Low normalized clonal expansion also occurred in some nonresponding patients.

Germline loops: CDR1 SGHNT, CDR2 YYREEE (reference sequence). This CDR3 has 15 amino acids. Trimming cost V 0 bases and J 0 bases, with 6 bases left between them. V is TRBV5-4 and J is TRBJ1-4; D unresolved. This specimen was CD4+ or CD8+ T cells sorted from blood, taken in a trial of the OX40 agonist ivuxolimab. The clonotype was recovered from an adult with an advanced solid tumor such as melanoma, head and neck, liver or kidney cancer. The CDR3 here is CASSLDFSTNEKLFF. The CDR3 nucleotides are TGTGCCAGCAGCTTGGACTTTTCAACTAATGAAAAACTGTTTTTT.